The present TCR beta chain was sequenced within a study of T cell responses to AZD1222 COVID-19 vaccine (dated by TCRdb to the early 2020s). Regarding the research as a whole: Because spike-specific TCR depth and breadth did not differ between the two schedules, AZD1222 recipients who got a second dose at roughly 4 weeks were pooled with those who got a second dose at roughly 12 weeks. TCR sequencing covered over 230 trial participants: 207 given two doses of AZD1222 and 26 given two doses of MenACWY control vaccine. Trial participants were enrolled by age into subgroups of 18-55, 56-69 and 70-plus years, and around 150, 28 and 57 TCR-sequenced participants, respectively, were included in these subgroups. The study at large found these results: Spike-specific TCR breadth and depth rose significantly after two AZD1222 doses compared with day 0 and with MenACWY recipients. Participants were mostly white British, with more females than males. The authors suggested clonal diversity may have been underestimated. No day 14 peak-response samples were available, so repertoires were characterized only after the peak T cell response. The whole spike protein was spanned by vaccine-associated CD4 TCRs, and dominant responses were seen in regions 160-218 and 743-854. The 56-69-year group was small, and its depth increase did not reach significance, likely because of low power. Only 5 to 7 AZD1222 recipients were SARS-CoV-2 seropositive at baseline, limiting conclusions about previously exposed vaccinees. Epitopes outside the regions mutated in the B.1.351 and B.1.1.7 variants were reportedly recognized by nearly half of the unique spike-specific TCRs.

The CDR3, from cysteine to phenylalanine, totals 13 residues. Only the CDR3 part of the read is kept: 39 bases, read in frame from the first base. The junction shows trimming of 0 bases on V and 4 bases on J, plus 9 bases between the germline ends. The germline V gene (reference sequence) yields GTSNPN for CDR1 and SVGIG for CDR2. The CDR3 regions of human TCRbeta chains were analyzed by immunosequencing. Per the original workflow: TCRs in the repertoires were compared against a reference library of SARS-CoV-2-specific TCRs that had been generated with the MIRA antigen-specificity platform. Breadth was defined as the fraction of unique TCRs that were SARS-CoV-2-associated. Depth was defined as the fraction of total T cells that were SARS-CoV-2-associated. Each spike-specific TCR was assigned to its reactive spike region and to a CD4 or CD8 class using the MIRA data. Log10-transformed breadth and depth values were compared by one-way ANOVA with Sidak's multiple comparisons tests. Held by TCRdb, this immuneACCESS table contains in-frame sequences only and omits some clones. Under half of the omission traces to an unresolved V gene where checked; the cause of the rest is unknown. For V, J and clone size, that table is used; D and trimming come from the DNA. The sample profile shows roughly 80,000 clones; 90% of them were found once. Approximately 4.5% of the sample is in the top ten clones.

Note on this clone: Its antigen target is currently unknown. Base qualities are not at hand, and no much larger clone is one base apart.

Explained via the paper, the time point label denotes: baseline before first vaccination. The vaccinee samples were drawn from two UK trials, COV001 and COV002, one of which was a single-blind randomized controlled phase 2/3 trial testing AZD1222 (ChAdOx1 nCoV-19) in healthy adults. For TCRbeta chain sequencing, PBMC samples from trial participants were taken at day 0 and at day 28 after the second dose. This receptor was identified in an adult in good health. The chain links TRBV30 with TRBJ1-1; D gene: possibly TRBD1, on 5 matching bases. The specimen comprised peripheral blood, sampled on day 0 of AZD1222 vaccination. CDR3 loop: CAWSVHGGTEAFF. The DNA is as follows: TGTGCCTGGAGTGTCCACGGGGGCACTGAAGCTTTCTTT.